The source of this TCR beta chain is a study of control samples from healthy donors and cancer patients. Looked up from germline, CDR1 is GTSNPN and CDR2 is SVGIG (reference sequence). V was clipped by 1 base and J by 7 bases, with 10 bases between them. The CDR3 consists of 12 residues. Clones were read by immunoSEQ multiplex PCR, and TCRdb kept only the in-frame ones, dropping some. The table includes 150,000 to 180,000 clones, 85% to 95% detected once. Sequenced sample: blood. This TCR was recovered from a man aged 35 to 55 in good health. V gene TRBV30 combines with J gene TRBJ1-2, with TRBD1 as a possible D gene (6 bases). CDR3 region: CAWSAGASGYTF. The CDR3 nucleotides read TGTGCCTGGAGTGCGGGGGCGAGTGGCTACACCTTC.